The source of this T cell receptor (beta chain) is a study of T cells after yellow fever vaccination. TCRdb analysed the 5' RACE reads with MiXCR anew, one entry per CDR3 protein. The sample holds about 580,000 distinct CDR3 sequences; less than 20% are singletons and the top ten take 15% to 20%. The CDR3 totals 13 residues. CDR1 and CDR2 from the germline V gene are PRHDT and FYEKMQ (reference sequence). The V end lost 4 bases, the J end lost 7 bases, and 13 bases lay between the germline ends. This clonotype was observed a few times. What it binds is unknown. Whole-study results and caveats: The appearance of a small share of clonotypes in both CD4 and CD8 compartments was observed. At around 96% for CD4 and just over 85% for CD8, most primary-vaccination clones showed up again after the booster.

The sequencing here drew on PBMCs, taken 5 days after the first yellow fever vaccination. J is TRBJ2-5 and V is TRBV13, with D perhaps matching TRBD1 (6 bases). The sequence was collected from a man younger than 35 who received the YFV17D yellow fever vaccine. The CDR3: CASSSRQDRTQYF. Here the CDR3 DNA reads TGTGCCAGCAGCTCCCGACAGGACCGGACCCAGTACTTC.